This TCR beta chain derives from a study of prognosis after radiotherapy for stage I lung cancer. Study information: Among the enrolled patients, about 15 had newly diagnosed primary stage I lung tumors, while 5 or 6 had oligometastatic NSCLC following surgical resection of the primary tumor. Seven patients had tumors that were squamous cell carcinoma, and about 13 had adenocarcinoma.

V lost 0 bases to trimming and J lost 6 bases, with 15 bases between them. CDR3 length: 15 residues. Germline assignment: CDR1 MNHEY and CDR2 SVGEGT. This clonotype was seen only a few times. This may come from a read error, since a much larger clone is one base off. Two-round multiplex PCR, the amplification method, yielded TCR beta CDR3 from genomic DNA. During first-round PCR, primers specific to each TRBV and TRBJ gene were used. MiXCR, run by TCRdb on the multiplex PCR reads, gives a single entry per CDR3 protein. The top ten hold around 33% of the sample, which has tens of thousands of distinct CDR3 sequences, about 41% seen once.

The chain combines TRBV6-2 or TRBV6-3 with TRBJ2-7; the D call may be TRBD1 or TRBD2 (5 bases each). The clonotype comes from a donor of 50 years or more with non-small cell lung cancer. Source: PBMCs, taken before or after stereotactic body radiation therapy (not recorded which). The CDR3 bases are TGTGCCAGCAGTTACTCAGGGACGTTAGCCTGCGAGCAGTACTTC. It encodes CASSYSGTLACEQYF.